This T cell receptor (beta chain) derives from a study of blood T cell repertoires in COVID-19. Study-wide background: T cells, B-cell-depleted T cells, or PBMCs supplied cDNA or gDNA.

Looked up from germline, CDR1 is MDHEN and CDR2 is SYDVKM. The V end lost 5 bases, the J end lost 3 bases, and 14 bases lay between the germline ends. The CDR3 sequence is 14 residues long. The count of this clone is one. How the authors handled the data: Scientists estimated how many nucleated cells there were by amplifying reference gene primers. The assay was immunoSEQ multiplex PCR, and TCRdb's table has in-frame clones only and misses some. D and trimming were read from the DNA, whereas the V and J calls and clone size are those reported in that table. The table shows 65,000 or so clones, with approximately 84% occurring only once.

The TCR comes from a man aged 50 or older with active COVID-19. This sequence joins TRBV28 and TRBJ2-7; D is perhaps TRBD2 (6 bases). The sample consisted of peripheral blood. The CDR3 sequence is CASSLPPRDYEQYF. In DNA, the CDR3 is TGTGCCAGCAGTCTCCCCCCGCGGGACTACGAGCAGTACTTC. The whole variable domain, filled in from reference TRBV28 and TRBJ2-7, reads DVKVTQSSRYLVKRTGEKVFLECVQDMDHENMFWYRQDPGLGLRLIYFSYDVKMKEKGDIPEGYSVSREKKERFSLILESASTNQTSMYLCASSLPPRDYEQYFGPGTRLTVT.